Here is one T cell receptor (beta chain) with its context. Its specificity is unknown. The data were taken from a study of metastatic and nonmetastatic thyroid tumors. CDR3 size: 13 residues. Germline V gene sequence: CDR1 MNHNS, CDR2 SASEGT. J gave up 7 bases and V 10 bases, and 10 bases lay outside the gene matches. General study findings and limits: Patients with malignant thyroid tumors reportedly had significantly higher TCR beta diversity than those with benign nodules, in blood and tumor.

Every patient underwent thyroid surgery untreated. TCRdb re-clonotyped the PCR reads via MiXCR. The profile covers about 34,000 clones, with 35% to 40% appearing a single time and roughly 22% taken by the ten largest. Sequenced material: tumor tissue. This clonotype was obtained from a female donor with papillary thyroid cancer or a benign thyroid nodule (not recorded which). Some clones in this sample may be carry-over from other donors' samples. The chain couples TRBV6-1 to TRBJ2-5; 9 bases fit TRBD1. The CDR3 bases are TGTGCCATCAGCAACAGGGGGCGGGTGACCCAGTACTTC. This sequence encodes CAISNRGRVTQYF.